The present TCR beta chain was sequenced within a study of beta chain features in type 1 diabetes. General study findings and limits: All four CD4+ subsets from Type 1 diabetes patients carried moderately but significantly shorter TCRB CDR3s.

Cell sorting via CD45RO/CCR7/CD25/CD127/CD95/CD27 was performed to obtain CD4+ naive, central memory, regulatory and stem cell-like memory cells. The J segment lost 4 bases and the V segment lost 4 bases, leaving 4 bases of the junction unmatched. CDR1 and CDR2 from the germline V gene are MGHDK and SYGVNS. The CDR3 is 15 amino acids. Since all of the isolated RNA was reverse transcribed, expressed TCRB transcripts were what got sequenced. Clones were read by immunoSEQ multiplex PCR, and TCRdb kept only the in-frame ones, dropping some. The sample lists some 640,000 clones; over 12% were seen once. This clone was counted only a few times. Its specificity is unknown.

This TCR was recovered from a man aged 18 to 30 with type 1 diabetes. J is TRBJ1-1 and V is TRBV25-1; 12 nucleotides agree with TRBD1. Specimen: naive CD4+ T cells from blood. The CDR3: CASSGDRGRVTEAFF. The CDR3 nucleotides read TGTGCCAGCAGTGGGGACAGGGGGCGCGTCACTGAAGCTTTCTTT. The whole variable domain, remainder taken from reference TRBV25-1 and TRBJ1-1, is EADIYQTPRYLVIGTGKKITLECSQTMGHDKMYWYQQDPGMELHLIHYSYGVNSTEKGDLSSESTVSRIRTEHFPLTLESARPSHTSQYLCASSGDRGRVTEAFFGQGTRLTVV.